These 2 T cell receptor beta chains were sequenced from one sample in a study of tumor-infiltrating lymphocytes in primary liver carcinoma. Starting material for RNA and DNA co-extraction consisted of about 17-34 mg of unsorted bulk tissue. Synthesis of TCR beta cDNA was carried out from 450 to 500 ng total RNA with a constant-region primer. A slightly modified ARM-PCR protocol with three nested multiplex PCR rounds produced these TCR beta libraries. A C-beta reverse primer and TRBV1-TRBV30 forward primers served in each of the first two PCR rounds, at 9 to 11 cycles apiece. Each CDR3 protein is one row after TCRdb ran MiXCR on the multiplex PCR reads. Found here are tens of thousands of distinct CDR3 sequences, around 70% of them singletons; the top ten hold less than 20%. Sequenced sample: liver tumor tissue from sampling region 1. Regarding subset: tumor region T1, superior pole. These receptor sequences come from a man aged 35 to 55 with primary liver carcinoma and hepatitis B virus infection.

This clonotype was detected ten times or more. This chain uses TRBV24-1 with TRBJ2-5; D might be TRBD2 (6 bases). Per the germline V gene, CDR1 is KGHDR and CDR2 is SFDVKD. The V gene lost 2 bases and the J gene lost 3 bases, with 9 bases spanning the gap. The CDR3 runs to 14 residues. The CDR3 loop is CATSDSGTEETQYF. The CDR3 coding sequence is TGTGCCACCAGTGATTCGGGGACTGAAGAGACCCAGTACTTC.

The table lists this clonotype with many counts. This chain uses TRBV4-1 with TRBJ1-2, with 8 bases matching TRBD1. Germline V gene sequence: CDR1 MGHRA, CDR2 YSYEKL. The CDR3 is made up of 17 amino acids. After removal of 0 bases from V and 2 bases from J, the junction contained 8 bases not matched to a gene. The CDR3 DNA sequence: TGCGCCAGCAGCCAAGAAGTCAACAGGGGGAGGAACTATGGCTACACCTTC. Its protein is CASSQEVNRGRNYGYTF.